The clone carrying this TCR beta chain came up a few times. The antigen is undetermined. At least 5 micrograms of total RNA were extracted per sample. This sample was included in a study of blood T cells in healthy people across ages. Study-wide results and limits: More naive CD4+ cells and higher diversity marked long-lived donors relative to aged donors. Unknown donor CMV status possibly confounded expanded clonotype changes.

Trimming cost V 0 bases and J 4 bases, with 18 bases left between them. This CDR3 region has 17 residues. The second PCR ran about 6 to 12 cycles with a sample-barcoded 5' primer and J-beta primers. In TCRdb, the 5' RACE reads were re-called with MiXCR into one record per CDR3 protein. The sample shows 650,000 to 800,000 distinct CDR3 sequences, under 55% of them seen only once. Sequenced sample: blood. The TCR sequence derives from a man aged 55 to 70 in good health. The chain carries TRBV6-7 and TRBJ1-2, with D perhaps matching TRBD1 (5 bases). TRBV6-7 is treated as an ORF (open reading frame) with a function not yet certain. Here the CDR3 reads CASSYSGRVGRSYGYTF. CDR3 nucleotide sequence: TGTGCCAGCAGTTACTCGGGTCGGGTGGGGCGCAGCTATGGCTACACCTTC.